This T cell receptor beta chain emerged from a study of blood T cell repertoires in COVID-19. Overall study: PBMCs, B-cell-depleted T cells, or T cells were the source of the cDNA or gDNA that made up the material.

The length of the CDR3 is 15 residues. The germline gives CDR1 SNHLY, CDR2 FYNNEI. J gave up 1 base and V 5 bases, and 4 bases lay outside the gene matches. TCRdb's table, derived via immunoSEQ multiplex PCR, lists solely in-frame clones and lacks some. The sample has over 90,000 clones, approximately 84% seen once; the top ten hold around 9.4%. The clonotype comes from a middle-aged man with active or convalescent COVID-19. Sequencing used peripheral blood. The rearrangement joins TRBV2 to TRBJ1-5, with TRBD1 matching over 8 bases. CDR3 DNA: TGTGCCAGCAGTACAGGGGGACGGAGCAATCAGCCCCAGCATTTT. Protein product: CASSTGGRSNQPQHF.